What follows are 29 T cell receptor beta chains derived from one specimen sequenced in a study of beta chain features in type 1 diabetes. Expressed TCRB transcripts were sequenced because the entire RNA isolate underwent reverse transcription. Generated by immunoSEQ multiplex PCR, the TCRdb table keeps only in-frame clones and is missing some. Here the sample spans approximately 140,000 clones, about 7.1% being singletons. The sample consisted of central memory CD4+ T cells from blood. The source of these receptors is a woman in her twenties or thirties in good health.

This clone was seen only a few times. V is TRBV28 and J is TRBJ2-1; TRBD2 might be the D (6 bases). CDR1 is MDHEN and CDR2 is SYDVKM in the germline V gene. Trimming removed 1 base from V and 3 bases from J, with 10 bases in between. The CDR3 has 15 residues. The CDR3 spells CASSLYGSLYNEQFF. The CDR3 DNA sequence: TGTGCCAGCAGTTTATACGGGAGCCTCTACAATGAGCAGTTCTTC.

The chain uses TRBV5-1 and TRBJ2-1, with D perhaps TRBD2 (5 bases). Germline CDR1 and CDR2: SGHRS and YFSETQ. CDR3 size: 14 residues. The V end lost 4 bases, the J end lost 8 bases, and 16 bases lay between the germline ends. CDR3 bases: TGCGCCAGCAGCACCCGGACTGTGCGCGATGAGCAGTTCTTC. Its translation: CASSTRTVRDEQFF. Based on the CDR3 plus reference TRBV5-1 and TRBJ2-1, the full variable domain is KAGVTQTPRYLIKTRGQQVTLSCSPISGHRSVSWYQQTPGQGLQFLFEYFSETQRNKGNFPGRFSGRQFSNSRSEMNVSTLELGDSALYLCASSTRTVRDEQFFGPGTRLTVL.

J is TRBJ2-5 and V is TRBV7-2, with a possible D match to TRBD1 (8 bases). V lost 5 bases to trimming and J lost 5 bases, with 15 bases between them. CDR3 length: 14 residues. The germline V gene encodes CDR1 SGHTA and CDR2 FQGNSA. CDR3 residues: CASSILQGGETQYF. The CDR3 nucleotides are TGTGCCAGCAGCATCCTACAGGGGGGGGAGACCCAGTACTTC. Using reference TRBV7-2 and TRBJ2-5 for the parts outside the CDR3, the full variable domain is GAGVSQSPSNKVTEKGKDVELRCDPISGHTALYWYRQSLGQGLEFLIYFQGNSAPDKSGLPSDRFSAERTGGSVSTLTIQRTQQEDSAVYLCASSILQGGETQYFGPGTRLLVL.

This clone was seen at least ten times. This chain uses TRBV5-4 with TRBJ2-1; no clear D. Germline CDR1 reads SGHNT; CDR2 reads YYREEE (reference sequence). CDR3 length equals 13 residues. V lost 0 bases and J 3 bases, leaving 4 bases between the germline ends. CDR3 amino acids: CASSLASYNEQFF. The CDR3 DNA sequence: TGTGCCAGCAGCTTGGCCAGCTACAATGAGCAGTTCTTC.

This clone was found a few times. The chain has TRBV19 and TRBJ1-1, with a weak D call TRBD1 (5 bases). The germline V and J ends were trimmed by 5 bases and 3 bases, with 19 bases remaining between them. This CDR3 region has 16 residues. Per germline, CDR1 LNHDA and CDR2 SQIVND (reference sequence). As DNA, the CDR3 is TGTGCCAGTAGTTCGGGGGGTAAGCGGGCCCACACTGAAGCTTTCTTT. It encodes CASSSGGKRAHTEAFF.

This clone was detected only once. The rearrangement uses TRBV6-5 and TRBJ1-1; tentatively, D is TRBD1 (5 bases). The CDR3 has 14 amino acids. Germline V CDR1 and CDR2: MNHEY, SVGAGI. Trimming removed 2 bases from V and 1 base from J, with 8 bases in between. CDR3 nucleotides: TGTGCCAGCAGTTACCGGCAGGGGAACACTGAAGCTTTCTTT. It yields the protein CASSYRQGNTEAFF.

This clone was seen at least ten times. The genes are TRBV29-1 and TRBJ1-1; TRBD1 might be the D (5 bases). CDR1 is SQVTM, CDR2 ANQGSEA, per germline. Trimming left V 4 bases short and J 3 bases short, with 9 bases between. The CDR3 is 12 amino acids. In DNA form, the CDR3 reads TGCAGCGTTGCAGGGTCCGACACTGAAGCTTTCTTT. As protein: CSVAGSDTEAFF.

The chain uses TRBV7-8 and TRBJ2-3; perhaps TRBD2 as D (5 bases). Trimming took 1 base from V and 6 from J, leaving 11 bases between them. CDR1 and CDR2 (germline): SGHVS, FQNEAQ. The CDR3 is 14 amino acids. The chain's CDR3 is CASSLVGVPDTQYF. DNA for the CDR3: TGTGCCAGCAGCTTAGTGGGAGTCCCCGATACGCAGTATTTT.

Note on this clone: Other nucleotide sequences from this sample produce the same CDR3. This chain connects TRBV29-1 to TRBJ2-2; TRBD1 agrees at 9 bases. The CDR3 contains 14 residues. Germline V gene data show CDR1 as SQVTM and CDR2 as ANQGSEA. J gave up 7 bases and V 3 bases, and 6 bases lay outside the gene matches. The CDR3 is CSVERDRVGGELFF. The CDR3 coding sequence is TGCAGCGTTGAGAGGGACAGGGTCGGCGGGGAGCTGTTTTTT.

This clone was detected a few times. The junction differs from germline at one of its ends, possibly a read error. The chain employs TRBV5-4 and TRBJ2-4; 7 bases map to TRBD2. Germline lookup yields CDR1 SGHNT and CDR2 YYREEE (reference sequence). This CDR3 is built from 17 residues. CDR3 sequence: CASSQVQGLLAKNIQYF. The CDR3 nucleotides read TGCGCCAGCAGCCAAGTCCAGGGACTACTAGCCAAAAACATTCAGTACTTC.

This clone was seen a handful of times. The chain carries TRBV6-5 and TRBJ1-2; 8 positions agree with TRBD1. Per germline, CDR1 MNHEY and CDR2 SVGAGI. J lost 7 bases, V lost 5 bases, and 6 bases had no gene match. There are 13 residues in the CDR3. In nucleotides, the CDR3 is TGTGCCAGCAGTAAAACAGGGGGAACTGGCTACACCTTC. Translated: CASSKTGGTGYTF.

This clone was counted ten times or more. CDR3: CASVIRDTDTQYF. The CDR3 coding sequence is TGTGCCAGCGTCATAAGAGACACAGATACGCAGTATTTT. V usage is TRBV28 and J usage is TRBJ2-3, with D unclear. CDR1 MDHEN and CDR2 SYDVKM come from the germline V gene. The CDR3 consists of 13 residues. Trimming stripped 8 bases from V and 2 bases from J, with 11 bases between.

The chain joins TRBV27 to TRBJ2-2, with 8 bases identical to TRBD2. The CDR3 has 15 amino acids. Germline CDR1 MNHEY, CDR2 SMNVEV (reference sequence). The trim removed 6 bases at V and 1 base at J, leaving 4 bases unmatched. CDR3: CASRLAVRNTGELFF. CDR3 bases: TGTGCCAGCAGACTAGCGGTGCGGAACACCGGGGAGCTGTTTTTT.

The chain links TRBV7-3 to TRBJ2-2, with 9 bases aligning to TRBD2. Germline V gene sequence: CDR1 SGHTA, CDR2 FQGTGA. CDR3 size: 15 residues. V was pared by 4 bases and J by 6 bases, with 6 bases of the junction left unmatched. The CDR3 region has the DNA TGTGCCAGCAGCTCCCCGGGACTAGCATCCGGGGAGCTGTTTTTT. It yields the protein CASSSPGLASGELFF.

The rearrangement joins TRBV28 to TRBJ2-7; 11 bases fit TRBD2. V shed 6 bases, J shed 0 bases, and the junction held 4 bases outside the gene matches. Germline assignment: CDR1 MDHEN and CDR2 SYDVKM. This CDR3 contains 15 residues. The CDR3 loop is CASRPSGGSSYEQYF. In nucleotides, the CDR3 is TGTGCCAGCAGGCCTAGCGGGGGGAGCTCCTACGAGCAGTACTTC.

The chain recombines TRBV4-3 with TRBJ2-3; 8 nucleotides align to TRBD2. The CDR3 is 17 amino acids. Germline loops: CDR1 LGHNA, CDR2 YSLEER. V lost 3 bases, J lost 3 bases, and 11 bases stayed unmatched. CDR3 bases: TGCGCCAGCAGCCATGTCCTCGGGGGGGTGGAGACAGATACGCAGTATTTT. Protein sequence: CASSHVLGGVETDTQYF.

V and J are TRBV9 and TRBJ2-6; tentatively, D is TRBD1 (6 bases). Per germline, CDR1 SGDLS and CDR2 YYNGEE. V was clipped by 2 bases and J by 1 base, with 16 bases between them. The CDR3 has 18 amino acids. Here the CDR3 reads CASSVSVRGESGANVLTF. The CDR3 DNA reads TGTGCCAGCAGCGTCTCGGTCAGGGGAGAGTCTGGGGCCAACGTCCTGACTTTC.

This clone occurred many times. The V call is TRBV18, the J call TRBJ1-1; 7 nucleotides agree with TRBD1. The V gene's germline CDR1 is KGHSH and CDR2 LQKENI. This CDR3 comprises 14 residues. The trim removed 4 bases at V and 1 base at J, leaving 3 bases unmatched. The CDR3 DNA reads as TGTGCCAGCTCACGGGACAGTAAGAACACTGAAGCTTTCTTT. It specifies CASSRDSKNTEAFF.

In this sample, this clone turned up a few times. The V and J genes are TRBV11-3 and TRBJ1-5; D is unclear. The CDR3 is 14 residues long. Trimming stripped 1 base from V and 4 bases from J, with 8 bases between. CDR1 SGHNT and CDR2 YENEEA come from the germline V gene. The CDR3 protein is CASSLGRQNQPQHF. CDR3 nucleotide sequence: TGTGCCAGCAGCTTAGGGCGGCAGAATCAGCCCCAGCATTTT.

The gene calls are TRBV19 and TRBJ2-3, with a tentative D call TRBD2 (5 bases). The CDR3 totals 15 residues. V lost 2 bases and J lost 1, with 10 bases in between. CDR1 is LNHDA and CDR2 is SQIVND in the germline V gene (reference sequence). This CDR3 reads CASSIMWRGTDTQYF. The CDR3 coding sequence is TGTGCCAGTAGTATAATGTGGCGGGGCACAGATACGCAGTATTTT.

This clone was found many times. The V and J genes are TRBV18 and TRBJ2-3; 7 nucleotides align to TRBD1. The CDR3 covers 17 residues. J lost 1 base, V lost 3 bases, and 10 bases had no gene match. The V gene's germline CDR1 is KGHSH and CDR2 LQKENI. The CDR3 DNA is TGTGCCAGCTCACCGCCATTTACAGGGGTCGGCACAGATACGCAGTATTTT. Protein product: CASSPPFTGVGTDTQYF. The complete variable domain, with remaining parts taken from reference TRBV18 and TRBJ2-3, reads NAGVMQNPRHLVRRRGQEARLRCSPMKGHSHVYWYRQLPEEGLKFMVYLQKENIIDESGMPKERFSAEFPKEGPSILRIQQVVRGDSAAYFCASSPPFTGVGTDTQYFGPGTRLTVL.

The V call is TRBV7-3, the J call TRBJ2-7; D gene unclear. Deletions cut 2 bases from V and 2 bases from J, with 4 bases between. The CDR3 is 12 amino acids. Germline CDR1 and CDR2: SGHTA and FQGTGA. CDR3 sequence (DNA): TGTGCCAGCAGCTTAGAGGCCTACGAGCAGTACTTC. It codes for CASSLEAYEQYF.

The table lists this clone with a few counts. This sequence joins TRBV6-4 and TRBJ2-5, with 7 bases matching TRBD2. Per germline, CDR1 MRHNA and CDR2 SNTAGT. The CDR3 has 13 residues. The junction had 7 bases not matched to a gene; V was cut back by 5 bases and J by 7 bases. The CDR3 here is CASSLTSIGTQYF. In DNA, the CDR3 is TGTGCCAGCAGTCTGACTAGCATTGGGACCCAGTACTTC.

V is TRBV27 and J is TRBJ2-7, with a possible D match to TRBD2 (6 bases). CDR3 size: 14 residues. CDR1 is MNHEY and CDR2 is SMNVEV in the germline V gene (reference sequence). V was cut by 6 bases and J by 3 bases, with 15 bases left in between. The CDR3 DNA reads as TGTGCCAGCAGCCGACTAGAGGGAGACTACGAGCAGTACTTC. This sequence encodes CASSRLEGDYEQYF.

The rearrangement joins TRBV7-9 to TRBJ1-2; 10 bases align to TRBD1. CDR1 and CDR2 from the germline V gene are SEHNR and FQNEAQ (reference sequence). There are 14 residues in the CDR3. V shed 5 bases and J 6 bases; nucleotides not matched to a gene: 6. The CDR3 loop reads CASSPGQGKNGYTF. The DNA of the CDR3 is TGTGCCAGCAGCCCGGGACAGGGGAAAAATGGCTACACCTTC.

CDR3 region: CASSTRDRGQEQYF. The CDR3 DNA reads as TGTGCCAGCAGCACCCGGGACAGGGGGCAAGAGCAGTACTTC. This rearrangement joins TRBV5-4 to TRBJ2-7; 12 positions agree with TRBD1. Germline V CDR1 and CDR2: SGHNT, YYREEE (reference sequence). This CDR3 spans 14 amino acids. The trim removed 4 bases at V and 7 bases at J, leaving 6 bases unmatched. The complete variable domain, with remaining parts taken from reference TRBV5-4 and TRBJ2-7, reads ETGVTQSPTHLIKTRGQQVTLRCSSQSGHNTVSWYQQALGQGPQFIFQYYREEENGRGNFPPRFSGLQFPNYSSELNVNALELDDSALYLCASSTRDRGQEQYFGPGTRLTVT.

The chain uses TRBV28 and TRBJ2-3; D perhaps matches TRBD2 (5 bases). CDR1 is MDHEN and CDR2 is SYDVKM in the germline V gene. This CDR3 region has 14 residues. V shed 10 bases and J shed 6 bases, with 20 bases lying between them. The CDR3 spells CATNGAGSGDTQYF. The CDR3 region has the DNA TGTGCCACCAACGGTGCGGGTTCGGGGGATACGCAGTATTTT.

The sample holds many counts of this clone. The V and J genes are TRBV14 and TRBJ2-3, with D possibly TRBD1 on 6 matching bases. The length of the CDR3 is 15 residues. Looked up from germline, CDR1 is SGHDN and CDR2 is FVKESK. Trimming cost V 6 bases and J 4 bases, with 17 bases left between them. As DNA, the CDR3 is TGTGCCAGCAGTCGTACAGGGTCTTTGGCAGATACGCAGTATTTT. Protein product: CASSRTGSLADTQYF.

This clone has only a few counts. The genes are TRBV6-1 and TRBJ2-3; possible D gene TRBD1, 6 bases. The CDR3 length is 15 residues. The germline V gene has CDR1 MNHNS and CDR2 SASEGT. V lost 6 bases to trimming and J lost 1 base, with 14 bases between them. The CDR3 sequence: CASSLGGRGTDTQYF. Here the CDR3 DNA reads TGTGCCAGCAGCCTAGGGGGTCGGGGCACAGATACGCAGTATTTT.